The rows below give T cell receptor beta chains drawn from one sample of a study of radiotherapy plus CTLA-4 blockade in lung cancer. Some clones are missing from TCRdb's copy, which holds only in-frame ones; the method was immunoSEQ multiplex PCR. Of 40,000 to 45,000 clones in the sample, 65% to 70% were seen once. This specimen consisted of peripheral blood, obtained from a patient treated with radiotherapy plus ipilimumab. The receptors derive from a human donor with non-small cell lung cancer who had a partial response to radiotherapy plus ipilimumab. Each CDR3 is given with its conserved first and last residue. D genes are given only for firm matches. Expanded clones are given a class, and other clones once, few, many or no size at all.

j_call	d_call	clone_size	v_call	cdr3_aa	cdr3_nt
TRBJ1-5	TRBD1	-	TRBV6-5	CASSHSGTGDNQPQHF	TGTGCCAGCAGTCACTCCGGGACAGGTGACAATCAGCCCCAGCATTTT
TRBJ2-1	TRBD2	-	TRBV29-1	CSEASGSYNEQFF	TGCAGCGAGGCTAGCGGATCCTACAATGAGCAGTTCTTC
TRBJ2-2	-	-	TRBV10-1	CASSESAVTGELFF	TGCGCCAGCAGTGAGTCGGCTGTCACCGGGGAGCTGTTTTTT
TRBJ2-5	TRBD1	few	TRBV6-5	CASTGGETQYF	TGTGCCAGCACAGGGGGTGAGACCCAGTACTTC
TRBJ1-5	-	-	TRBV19	CASSNRVASNQPQHF	TGTGCCAGTAGTAACAGGGTTGCTAGCAATCAGCCCCAGCATTTT
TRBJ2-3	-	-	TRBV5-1	CASSTGTVTDTQYF	TGCGCCAGCAGCACCGGGACTGTCACAGATACGCAGTATTTT
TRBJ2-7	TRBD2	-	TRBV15	CATSLQGTNYEQYF	TGTGCCACCAGCCTACAAGGGACTAACTACGAGCAGTACTTC
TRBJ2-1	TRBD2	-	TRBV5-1	CASRLGGGAYNEQFF	TGCGCCAGCAGATTGGGCGGGGGGGCCTACAATGAGCAGTTCTTC
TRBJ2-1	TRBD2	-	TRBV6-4	CASSVGLAGTYNEQFF	TGTGCCAGCAGTGTAGGACTAGCGGGAACCTACAATGAGCAGTTCTTC
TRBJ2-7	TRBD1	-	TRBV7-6	CASSPLLGTGAYEQYF	TGTGCCAGCAGCCCGCTTCTGGGGACAGGGGCCTACGAGCAGTACTTC
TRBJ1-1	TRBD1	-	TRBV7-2	CASSLAGGGTVRAFF	TGTGCCAGCAGCTTAGCGGGAGGCGGGACAGTCAGAGCTTTCTTT
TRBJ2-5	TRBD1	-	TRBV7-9	CASSPGQGLRETQYF	TGTGCCAGCAGCCCGGGACAGGGTCTGAGGGAGACCCAGTACTTC
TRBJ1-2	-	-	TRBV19	CASKTTGLNYGYTF	TGTGCCAGTAAGACCACAGGGTTGAACTATGGCTACACCTTC
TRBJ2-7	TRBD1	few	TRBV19	CASSIDRDYEQYF	TGTGCCAGTAGTATCGACAGGGACTACGAGCAGTACTTC
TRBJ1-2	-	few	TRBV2	CATRWGFGGYTF	TGTGCCACCAGGTGGGGCTTCGGTGGCTACACCTTC
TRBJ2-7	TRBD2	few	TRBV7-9	CASSLDAGLAVYEQYF	TGTGCCAGCAGCTTAGATGCGGGACTAGCGGTCTACGAGCAGTACTTC
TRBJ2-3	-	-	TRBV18	CASSPPRTFTDTQYF	TGTGCCAGCTCACCACCGAGGACTTTCACAGATACGCAGTATTTT
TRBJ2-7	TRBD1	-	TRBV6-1	CASSPGQGYYEQYF	TGTGCCAGCAGCCCCGGACAGGGCTACTACGAGCAGTACTTC
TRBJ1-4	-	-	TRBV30	CACLPTNEKLFF	TGTGCCTGTCTACCAACTAATGAAAAACTGTTTTTT
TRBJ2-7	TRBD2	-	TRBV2	CASSGTSGGPYEQYF	TGTGCCAGCAGTGGCACTAGCGGGGGCCCTTACGAGCAGTACTTC
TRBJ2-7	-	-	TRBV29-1	CSVAQGQYEQYF	TGCAGCGTTGCCCAGGGGCAGTACGAGCAGTACTTC
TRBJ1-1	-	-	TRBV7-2	CASSPPRDTEAFF	TGTGCCAGCAGTCCACCGAGGGACACTGAAGCTTTCTTT
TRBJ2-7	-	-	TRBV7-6	CASSPGRGNEQYF	TGTGCCAGCAGCCCGGGACGGGGGAACGAGCAGTACTTC
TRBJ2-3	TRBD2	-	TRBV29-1	CSVGGGTSGSFGTDTQYF	TGCAGCGTTGGGGGCGGGACTAGCGGGAGTTTTGGCACAGATACGCAGTATTTT
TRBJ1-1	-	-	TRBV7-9	CASSNTGNADTEAFF	TGTGCCAGCAGCAATACAGGGAACGCGGACACTGAAGCTTTCTTT
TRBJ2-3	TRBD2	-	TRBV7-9	CASSHTSGGRTDTQYF	TGTGCCAGCAGCCACACTAGCGGGGGTAGAACAGATACGCAGTATTTT
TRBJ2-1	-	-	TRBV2	CASSERTNYNEQFF	TGTGCCAGCAGTGAACGGACTAACTACAATGAGCAGTTCTTC
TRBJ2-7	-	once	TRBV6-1	CASSDGRGYEQYF	TGTGCCAGCAGTGACGGGAGAGGGTACGAGCAGTACTTC
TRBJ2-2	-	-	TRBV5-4	CASSPGTSTGELFF	TGTGCCAGCAGCCCTGGGACATCAACCGGGGAGCTGTTTTTT
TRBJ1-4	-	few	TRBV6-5	CASSFGGEGEKLFF	TGTGCCAGCAGTTTTGGGGGGGAGGGTGAAAAACTGTTTTTT
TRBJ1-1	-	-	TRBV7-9	CASRGAGFLDTEAFF	TGTGCCAGCAGGGGCGCAGGTTTTTTGGACACTGAAGCTTTCTTT
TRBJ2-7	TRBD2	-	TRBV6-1	CASSVGGGGAYEQYF	TGTGCCAGCAGTGTAGGCGGGGGGGGCGCCTACGAGCAGTACTTC
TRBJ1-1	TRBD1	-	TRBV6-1	CASRDRAPTEAFF	TGTGCCAGCAGGGACAGGGCACCCACTGAAGCTTTCTTT
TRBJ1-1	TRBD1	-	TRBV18	CASSPMTGTNTEAFF	TGTGCCAGCTCACCCATGACAGGGACGAACACTGAAGCTTTCTTT
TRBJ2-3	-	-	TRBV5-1	CASSQQNHDTDTQYF	TGCGCCAGCAGCCAACAGAATCACGACACAGATACGCAGTATTTT
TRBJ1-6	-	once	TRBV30	CAWDDSNNSPLHF	TGTGCCTGGGATGACAGCAATAATTCACCCCTCCACTTT
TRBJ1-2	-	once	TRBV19	CASSIPRSYGYTF	TGTGCCAGTAGTATTCCCCGCAGCTATGGCTACACCTTC
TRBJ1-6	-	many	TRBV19	CASARESDSPLHF	TGTGCCAGTGCGAGGGAGTCTGATTCACCCCTCCACTTT
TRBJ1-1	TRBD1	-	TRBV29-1	CSAGQGIRNTEAFF	TGCAGCGCGGGACAGGGAATACGAAACACTGAAGCTTTCTTT
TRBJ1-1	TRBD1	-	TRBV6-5	CASSYEGQGTEAFF	TGTGCCAGCAGTTACGAGGGACAGGGAACTGAAGCTTTCTTT
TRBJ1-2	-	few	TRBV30	CAGGGGLRGSGNGYTF	TGTGCCGGGGGAGGGGGGTTAAGGGGGTCGGGGAATGGCTACACCTTC
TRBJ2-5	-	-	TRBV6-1	CASSENLGRQFGETQYF	TGTGCCAGCAGTGAAAATTTGGGGAGGCAGTTCGGGGAGACCCAGTACTTC
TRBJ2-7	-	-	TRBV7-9	CASSPGGGMNEQYF	TGTGCCAGCAGCCCTGGAGGGGGCATGAACGAGCAGTACTTC
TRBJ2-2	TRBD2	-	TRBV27	CASSLRTSWAGELFF	TGTGCCAGCAGTTTAAGGACTAGTTGGGCCGGGGAGCTGTTTTTT
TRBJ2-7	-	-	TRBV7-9	CASSLVSGLGAYEQYF	TGTGCCAGCAGCTTAGTGTCAGGGCTAGGGGCCTACGAGCAGTACTTC
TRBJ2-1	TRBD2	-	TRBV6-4	CASSGLAGLQGEQFF	TGTGCCAGCAGCGGACTAGCCGGTCTACAAGGGGAGCAGTTCTTC
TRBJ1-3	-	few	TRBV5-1	CALPPRVSGNTIYF	TGCGCCCTCCCCCCCAGGGTTTCTGGAAACACCATATATTTT